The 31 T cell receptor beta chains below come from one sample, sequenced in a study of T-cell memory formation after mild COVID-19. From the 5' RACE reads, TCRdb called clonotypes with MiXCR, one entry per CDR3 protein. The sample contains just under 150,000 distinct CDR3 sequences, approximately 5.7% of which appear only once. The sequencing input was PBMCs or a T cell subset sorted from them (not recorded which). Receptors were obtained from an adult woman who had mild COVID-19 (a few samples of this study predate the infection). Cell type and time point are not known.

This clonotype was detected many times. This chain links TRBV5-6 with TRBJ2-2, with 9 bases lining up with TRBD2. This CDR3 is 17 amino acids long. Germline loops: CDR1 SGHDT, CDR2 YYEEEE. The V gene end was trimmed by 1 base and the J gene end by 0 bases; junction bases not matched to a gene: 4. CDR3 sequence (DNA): TGTGCCAGCAGCTTGATGACTAGCGGAGCGAACACCGGGGAGCTGTTTTTT. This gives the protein CASSLMTSGANTGELFF.

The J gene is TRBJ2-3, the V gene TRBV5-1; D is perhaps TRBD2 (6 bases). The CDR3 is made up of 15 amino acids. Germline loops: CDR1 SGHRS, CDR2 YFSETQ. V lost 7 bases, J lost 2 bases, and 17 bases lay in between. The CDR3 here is CASGPHSGFTDTQYF. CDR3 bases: TGCGCCAGCGGACCCCATAGCGGTTTCACAGATACGCAGTATTTT.

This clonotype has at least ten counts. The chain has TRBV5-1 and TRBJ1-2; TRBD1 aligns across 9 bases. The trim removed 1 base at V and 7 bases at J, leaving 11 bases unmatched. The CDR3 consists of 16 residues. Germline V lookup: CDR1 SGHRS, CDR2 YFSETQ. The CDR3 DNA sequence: TGCGCCAGCAGCTTGATCTCACTTAGGGACAGGGCTGGCTACACCTTC. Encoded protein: CASSLISLRDRAGYTF.

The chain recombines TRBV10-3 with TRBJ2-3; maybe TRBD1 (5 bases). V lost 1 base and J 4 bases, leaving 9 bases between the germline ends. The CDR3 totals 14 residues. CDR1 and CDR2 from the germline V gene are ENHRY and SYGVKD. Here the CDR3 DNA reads TGTGCCATCAGTGAGTTAAGGGGCCCAGATACGCAGTATTTT. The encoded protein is CAISELRGPDTQYF.

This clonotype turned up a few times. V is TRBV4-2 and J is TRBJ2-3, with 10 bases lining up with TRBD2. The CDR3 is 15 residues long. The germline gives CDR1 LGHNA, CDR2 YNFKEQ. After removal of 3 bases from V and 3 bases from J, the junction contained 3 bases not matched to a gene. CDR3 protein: CASSHSGRATDTQYF. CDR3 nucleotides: TGTGCCAGCAGCCACAGCGGGAGGGCTACAGATACGCAGTATTTT.

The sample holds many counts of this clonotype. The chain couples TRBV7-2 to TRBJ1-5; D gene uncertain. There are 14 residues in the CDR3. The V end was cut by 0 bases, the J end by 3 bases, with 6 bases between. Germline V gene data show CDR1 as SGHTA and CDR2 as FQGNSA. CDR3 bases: TGTGCCAGCAGCTTAGCCCCAGCCAATCAGCCCCAGCATTTT. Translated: CASSLAPANQPQHF.

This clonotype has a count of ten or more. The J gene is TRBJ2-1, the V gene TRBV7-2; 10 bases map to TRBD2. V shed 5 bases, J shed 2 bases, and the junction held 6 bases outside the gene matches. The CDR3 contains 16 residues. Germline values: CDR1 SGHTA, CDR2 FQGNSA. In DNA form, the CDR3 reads TGTGCCAGCAGCCCGGGACTAGCGCCCACCTACAATGAGCAGTTCTTC. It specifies CASSPGLAPTYNEQFF.

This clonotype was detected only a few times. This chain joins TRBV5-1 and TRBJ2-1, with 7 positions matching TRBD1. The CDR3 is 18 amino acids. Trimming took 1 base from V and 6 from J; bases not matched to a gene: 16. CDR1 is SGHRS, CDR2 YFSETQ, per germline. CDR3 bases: TGCGCCAGCAGCTTGTGGAGCTACCGGGACAGAAGTTTCAATGAGCAGTTCTTC. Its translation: CASSLWSYRDRSFNEQFF.

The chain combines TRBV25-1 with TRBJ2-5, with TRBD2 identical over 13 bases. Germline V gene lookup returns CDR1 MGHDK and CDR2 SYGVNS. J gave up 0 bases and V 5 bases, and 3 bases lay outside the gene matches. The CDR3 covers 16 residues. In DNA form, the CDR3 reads TGTGCCAGCAGTTTACTAGCGGGGGGGTACCAAGAGACCCAGTACTTC. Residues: CASSLLAGGYQETQYF.

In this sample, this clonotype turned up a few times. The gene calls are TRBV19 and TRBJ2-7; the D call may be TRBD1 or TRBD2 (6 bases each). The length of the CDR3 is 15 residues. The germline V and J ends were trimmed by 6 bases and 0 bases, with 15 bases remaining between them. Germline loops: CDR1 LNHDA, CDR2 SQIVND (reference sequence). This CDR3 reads CASSLSGASSYEQYF. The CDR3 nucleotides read TGTGCCAGTAGCCTTTCGGGGGCTAGCTCCTACGAGCAGTACTTC.

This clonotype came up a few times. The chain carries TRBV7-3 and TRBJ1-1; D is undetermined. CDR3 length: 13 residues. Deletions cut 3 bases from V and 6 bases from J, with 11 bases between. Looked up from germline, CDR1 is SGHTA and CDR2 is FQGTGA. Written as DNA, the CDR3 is TGTGCCAGCAGCTTGTACTTTGGGGCTGAAGCTTTCTTT. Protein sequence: CASSLYFGAEAFF.

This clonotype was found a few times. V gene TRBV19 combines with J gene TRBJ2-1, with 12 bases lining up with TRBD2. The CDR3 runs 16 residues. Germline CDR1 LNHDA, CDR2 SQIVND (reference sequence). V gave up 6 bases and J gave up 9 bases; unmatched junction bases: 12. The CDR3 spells CASRIRTSGNSPEQFF. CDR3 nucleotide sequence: TGTGCCAGTAGGATACGGACTAGCGGGAATAGCCCTGAGCAGTTCTTC.

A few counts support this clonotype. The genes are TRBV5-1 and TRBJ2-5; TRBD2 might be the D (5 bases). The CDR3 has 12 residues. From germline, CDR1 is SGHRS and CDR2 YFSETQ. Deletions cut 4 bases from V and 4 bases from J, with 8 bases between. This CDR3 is CASSHEGETQYF. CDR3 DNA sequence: TGCGCCAGCAGCCACGAGGGAGAGACCCAGTACTTC.

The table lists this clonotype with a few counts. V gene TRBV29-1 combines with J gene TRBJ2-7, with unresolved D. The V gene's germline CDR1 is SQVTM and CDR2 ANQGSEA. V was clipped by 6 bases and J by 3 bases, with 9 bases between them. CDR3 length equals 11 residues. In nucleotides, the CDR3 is TGCAGCGTGGCGGAAGTCTACGAGCAGTACTTC. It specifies CSVAEVYEQYF.

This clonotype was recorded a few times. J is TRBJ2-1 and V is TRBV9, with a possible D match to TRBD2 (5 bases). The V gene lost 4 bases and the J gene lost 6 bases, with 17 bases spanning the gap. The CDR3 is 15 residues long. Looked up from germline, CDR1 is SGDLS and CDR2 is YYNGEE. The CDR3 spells CASSRDQRSGNEQFF. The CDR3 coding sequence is TGTGCCAGCAGCCGGGATCAGCGGTCGGGCAATGAGCAGTTCTTC.

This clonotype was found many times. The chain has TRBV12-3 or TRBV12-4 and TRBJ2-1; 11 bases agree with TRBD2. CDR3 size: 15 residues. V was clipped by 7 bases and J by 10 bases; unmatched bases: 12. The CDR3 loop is CASTQTSGAQSEQFF. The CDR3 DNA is TGTGCCAGCACCCAGACTAGCGGGGCCCAGAGCGAGCAGTTCTTC.

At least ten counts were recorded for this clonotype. The CDR3 protein is CASRAGLQGAEETQYF. The CDR3 DNA reads TGTGCCAGCAGGGCAGGCCTACAGGGGGCGGAAGAGACCCAGTACTTC. The rearrangement uses TRBV5-4 and TRBJ2-5; 9 nucleotides align to TRBD1. Germline CDR1 SGHNT, CDR2 YYREEE (reference sequence). The V segment lost 5 bases and the J segment 3 bases; nucleotides outside the gene matches: 11. The CDR3 length is 16 residues. The full variable domain, rest sourced from reference TRBV5-4 and TRBJ2-5, is ETGVTQSPTHLIKTRGQQVTLRCSSQSGHNTVSWYQQALGQGPQFIFQYYREEENGRGNFPPRFSGLQFPNYSSELNVNALELDDSALYLCASRAGLQGAEETQYFGPGTRLLVL.

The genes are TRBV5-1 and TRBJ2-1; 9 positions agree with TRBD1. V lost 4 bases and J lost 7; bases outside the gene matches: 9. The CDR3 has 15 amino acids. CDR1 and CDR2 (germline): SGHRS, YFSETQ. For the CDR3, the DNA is TGCGCCAGCAGCCCGCAGCCGGGACAGGGAAATGAGCAGTTCTTC. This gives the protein CASSPQPGQGNEQFF.

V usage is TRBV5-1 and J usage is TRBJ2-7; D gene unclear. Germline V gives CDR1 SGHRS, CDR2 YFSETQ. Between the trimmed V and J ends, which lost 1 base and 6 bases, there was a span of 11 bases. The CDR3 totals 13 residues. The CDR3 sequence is CASSLLDGFEQYF. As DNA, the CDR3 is TGCGCCAGCAGCTTGTTGGACGGATTCGAGCAGTACTTC.

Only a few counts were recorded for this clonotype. The CDR3 DNA reads as TGCGCCAGCAGCAGAGACCCCGGGACAGGGGCCAATGAGCAGTTCTTC. Its protein is CASSRDPGTGANEQFF. The chain combines TRBV5-1 with TRBJ2-1; 10 bases are a match to TRBD1. The germline CDR1 and CDR2 sequences are SGHRS and YFSETQ. Trimming removed 4 bases from V and 6 bases from J; junction bases left unmatched: 10. The CDR3 is 16 residues long.

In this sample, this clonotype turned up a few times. The CDR3 loop reads CSVRKTGSNEKLFF. The CDR3 nucleotides are TGCAGCGTCCGAAAGACAGGGTCTAATGAAAAACTGTTTTTT. The chain has TRBV29-1 and TRBJ1-4, with 7 bases fitting TRBD1. Trimming removed 6 bases from V and 3 bases from J; junction bases left unmatched: 7. Per germline, CDR1 SQVTM and CDR2 ANQGSEA. The CDR3 runs 14 residues.

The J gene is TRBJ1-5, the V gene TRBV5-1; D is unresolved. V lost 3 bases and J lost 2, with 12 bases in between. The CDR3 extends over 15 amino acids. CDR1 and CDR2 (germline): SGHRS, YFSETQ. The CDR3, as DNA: TGCGCCAGCAGCTCTACCTCAGGTGGCAATCAGCCCCAGCATTTT. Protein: CASSSTSGGNQPQHF. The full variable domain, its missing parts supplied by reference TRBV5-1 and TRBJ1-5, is KAGVTQTPRYLIKTRGQQVTLSCSPISGHRSVSWYQQTPGQGLQFLFEYFSETQRNKGNFPGRFSGRQFSNSRSEMNVSTLELGDSALYLCASSSTSGGNQPQHFGDGTRLSIL.

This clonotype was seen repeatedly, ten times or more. The CDR3 DNA follows: TGCAGTGCTAGAGGCCCGGGACTACCCACGGGGCAGCCCCAGCATTTT. Protein product: CSARGPGLPTGQPQHF. The chain is built from TRBV20-1 and TRBJ1-5, with a tentative D call TRBD1 (5 bases). This CDR3 has 16 amino acids. The V end was cut by 1 base, the J end by 7 bases, with 20 bases between. Germline-derived CDR1 and CDR2 are DFQATT and SNEGSKA (reference sequence).

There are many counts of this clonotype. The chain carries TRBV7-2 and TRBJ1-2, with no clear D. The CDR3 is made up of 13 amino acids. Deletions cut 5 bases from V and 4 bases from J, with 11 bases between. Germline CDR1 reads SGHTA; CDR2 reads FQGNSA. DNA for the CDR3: TGTGCCAGCAGCCTCGGGGAGTCCTATGGCTACACCTTC. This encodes CASSLGESYGYTF.

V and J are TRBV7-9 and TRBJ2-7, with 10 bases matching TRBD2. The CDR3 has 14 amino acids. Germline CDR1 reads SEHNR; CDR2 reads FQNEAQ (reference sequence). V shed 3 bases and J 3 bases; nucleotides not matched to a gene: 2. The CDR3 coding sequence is TGTGCCAGCAGCTTTGGACTAGCGGACTACGAGCAGTACTTC. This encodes CASSFGLADYEQYF.

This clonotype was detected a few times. The CDR3 region is CAWSGYLGYTF. CDR3 coding DNA: TGTGCCTGGAGTGGTTATTTGGGCTACACCTTC. The rearrangement links TRBV30 to TRBJ1-2; D not certain. The CDR3 runs 11 residues. Germline V gives CDR1 GTSNPN, CDR2 SVGIG (reference sequence). V lost 1 base, J lost 8 bases, and 8 bases lay in between.

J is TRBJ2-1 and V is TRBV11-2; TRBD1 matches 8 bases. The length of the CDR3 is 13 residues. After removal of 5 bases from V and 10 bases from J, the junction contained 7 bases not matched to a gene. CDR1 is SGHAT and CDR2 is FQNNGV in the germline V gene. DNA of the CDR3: TGTGCCAGCAGCACCGACAGGGGCAGAGAGCAGTTCTTC. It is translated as CASSTDRGREQFF.

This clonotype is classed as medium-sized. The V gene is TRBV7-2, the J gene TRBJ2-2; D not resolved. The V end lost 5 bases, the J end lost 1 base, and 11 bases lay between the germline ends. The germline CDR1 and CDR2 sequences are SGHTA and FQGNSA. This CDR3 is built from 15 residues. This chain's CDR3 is CASSPRPQNTGELFF. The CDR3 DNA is TGTGCCAGCAGCCCTCGACCGCAGAACACCGGGGAGCTGTTTTTT.

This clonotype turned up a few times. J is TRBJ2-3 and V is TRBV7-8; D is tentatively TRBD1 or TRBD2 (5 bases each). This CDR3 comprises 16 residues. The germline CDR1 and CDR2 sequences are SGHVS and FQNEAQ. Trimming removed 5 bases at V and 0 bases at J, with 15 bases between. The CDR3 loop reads CASSPRDLSSTDTQYF. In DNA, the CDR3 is TGTGCCAGCAGCCCCCGGGACCTCTCTAGCACAGATACGCAGTATTTT.

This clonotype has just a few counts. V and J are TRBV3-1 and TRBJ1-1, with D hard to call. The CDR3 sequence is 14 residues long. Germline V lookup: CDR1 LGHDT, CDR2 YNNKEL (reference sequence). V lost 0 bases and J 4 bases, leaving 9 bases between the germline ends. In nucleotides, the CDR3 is TGTGCCAGCAGCCAAGATCGGTCTCCCACTGAAGCTTTCTTT. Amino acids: CASSQDRSPTEAFF.

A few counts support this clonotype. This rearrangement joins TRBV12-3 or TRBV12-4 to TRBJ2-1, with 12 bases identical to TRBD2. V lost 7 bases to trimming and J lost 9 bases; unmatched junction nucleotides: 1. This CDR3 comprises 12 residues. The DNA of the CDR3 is TGTGCCAGCACGACTAGCGGGAGTGAGCAGTTCTTC. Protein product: CASTTSGSEQFF.